This entry describes one T cell receptor beta chain. In the original workflow: Quantification of nucleated cells was approximated via reference gene primer amplification. TCRdb's table, derived via immunoSEQ multiplex PCR, lists solely in-frame clones and lacks some. The V and J calls and clone size were taken over from that table, and D and trimming were inferred from the DNA. The table has 81,000 or so clones, roughly 80% seen once. This entry belongs to a study of blood T cell repertoires in COVID-19. The wider study: Nucleic acid was either cDNA or gDNA, and it came from T cells, B-cell-depleted T cells, or PBMCs.

CDR3 length: 15 amino acids. V was shortened by 0 bases and J by 4 bases, with 13 bases between the two germline ends. Germline lookup yields CDR1 SGHRS and CDR2 YFSETQ. The specimen sequenced was peripheral blood. The origin of this receptor is a woman aged 70 to 79 with active or convalescent COVID-19. The chain joins TRBV5-1 to TRBJ1-2; perhaps TRBD1 as D (6 bases). The CDR3 coding sequence is TGCGCCAGCAGCTTGGGACAGGATTATCGCTATGGCTACACCTTC. This codes for CASSLGQDYRYGYTF.